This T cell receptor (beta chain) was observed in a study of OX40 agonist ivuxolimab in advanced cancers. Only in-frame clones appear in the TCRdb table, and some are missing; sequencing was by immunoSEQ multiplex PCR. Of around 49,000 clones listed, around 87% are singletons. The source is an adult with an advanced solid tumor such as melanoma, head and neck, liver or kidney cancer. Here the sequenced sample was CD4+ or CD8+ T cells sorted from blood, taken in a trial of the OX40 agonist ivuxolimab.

Written as DNA, the CDR3 is TGTGCCAGCACCCGAATAGGGCTAGCTTTGGAAGAGCAGTTCTTC. Protein sequence: CASTRIGLALEEQFF. The chain links TRBV27 to TRBJ2-1; TRBD2 might be the D (5 bases). Trimming stripped 7 bases from V and 10 bases from J, with 23 bases between. There are 15 residues in the CDR3. The germline gives CDR1 MNHEY, CDR2 SMNVEV (reference sequence).